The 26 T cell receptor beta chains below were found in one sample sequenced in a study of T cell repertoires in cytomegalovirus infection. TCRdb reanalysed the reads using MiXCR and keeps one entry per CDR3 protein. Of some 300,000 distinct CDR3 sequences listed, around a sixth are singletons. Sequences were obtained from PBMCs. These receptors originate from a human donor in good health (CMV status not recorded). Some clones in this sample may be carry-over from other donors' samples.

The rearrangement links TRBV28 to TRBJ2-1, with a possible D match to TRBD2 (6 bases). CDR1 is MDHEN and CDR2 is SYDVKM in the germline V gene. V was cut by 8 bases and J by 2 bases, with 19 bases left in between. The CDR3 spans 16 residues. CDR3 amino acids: CASHKLGGLPYNEQFF. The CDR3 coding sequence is TGTGCCAGCCATAAATTGGGGGGTCTCCCCTACAATGAGCAGTTCTTC.

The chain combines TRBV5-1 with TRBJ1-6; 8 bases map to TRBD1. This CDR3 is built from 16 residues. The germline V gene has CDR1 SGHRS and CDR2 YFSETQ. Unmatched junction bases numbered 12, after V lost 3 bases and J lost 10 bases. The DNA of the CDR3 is TGCGCCAGCAGCTCGACAGGGGACGGAAAGTCGTCACCCCTCCACTTT. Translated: CASSSTGDGKSSPLHF.

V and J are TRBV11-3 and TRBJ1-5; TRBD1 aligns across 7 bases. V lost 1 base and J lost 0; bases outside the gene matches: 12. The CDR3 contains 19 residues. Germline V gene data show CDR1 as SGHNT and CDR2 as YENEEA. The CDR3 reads CASSLGPGTEVLSNQPQHF. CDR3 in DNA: TGTGCCAGCAGCTTAGGTCCAGGGACAGAGGTACTTAGCAATCAGCCCCAGCATTTT.

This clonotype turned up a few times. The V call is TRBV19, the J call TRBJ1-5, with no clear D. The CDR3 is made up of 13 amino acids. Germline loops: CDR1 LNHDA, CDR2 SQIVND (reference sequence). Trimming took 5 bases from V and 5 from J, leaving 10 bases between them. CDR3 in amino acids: CASSPTRDQPQHF. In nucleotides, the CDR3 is TGTGCCAGTAGTCCCACGAGGGATCAGCCCCAGCATTTT. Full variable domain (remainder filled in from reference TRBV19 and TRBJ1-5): DGGITQSPKYLFRKEGQNVTLSCEQNLNHDAMYWYRQDPGQGLRLIYYSQIVNDFQKGDIAEGYSVSREKKESFPLTVTSAQKNPTAFYLCASSPTRDQPQHFGDGTRLSIL.

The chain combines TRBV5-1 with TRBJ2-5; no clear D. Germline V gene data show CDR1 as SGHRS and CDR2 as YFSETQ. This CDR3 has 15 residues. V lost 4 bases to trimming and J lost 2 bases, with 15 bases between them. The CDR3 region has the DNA TGCGCCAGCAGCCAATCGGCCACGAGACAAGAGACCCAGTACTTC. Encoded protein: CASSQSATRQETQYF.

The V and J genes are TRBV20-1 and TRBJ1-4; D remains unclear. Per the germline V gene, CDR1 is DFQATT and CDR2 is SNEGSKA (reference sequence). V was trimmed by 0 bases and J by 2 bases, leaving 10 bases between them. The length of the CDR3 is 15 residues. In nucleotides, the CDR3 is TGCAGTGCTAGAGATTCCCGAGATACTAATGAAAAACTGTTTTTT. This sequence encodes CSARDSRDTNEKLFF.

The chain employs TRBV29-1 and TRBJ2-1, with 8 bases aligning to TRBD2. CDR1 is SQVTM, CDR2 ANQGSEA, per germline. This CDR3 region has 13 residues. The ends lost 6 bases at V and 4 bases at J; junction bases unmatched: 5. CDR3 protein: CSVDGGAYNEQFF. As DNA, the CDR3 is TGCAGCGTGGACGGGGGGGCGTACAATGAGCAGTTCTTC.

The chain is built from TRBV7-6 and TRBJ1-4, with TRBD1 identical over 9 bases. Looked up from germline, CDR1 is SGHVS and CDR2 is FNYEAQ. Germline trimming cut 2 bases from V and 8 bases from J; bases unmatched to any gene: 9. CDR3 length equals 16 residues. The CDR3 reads CASSLRTRDRVEKLFF. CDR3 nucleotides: TGTGCCAGCAGCTTAAGAACCCGGGACAGGGTGGAAAAACTGTTTTTT.

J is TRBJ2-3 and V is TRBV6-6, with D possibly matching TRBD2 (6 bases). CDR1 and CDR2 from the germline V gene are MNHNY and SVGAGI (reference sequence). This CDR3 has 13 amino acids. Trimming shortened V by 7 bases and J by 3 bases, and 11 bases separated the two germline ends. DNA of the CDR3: TGTGCCAGCACGTTGGGGGGAACAGATACGCAGTATTTT. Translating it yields CASTLGGTDTQYF.

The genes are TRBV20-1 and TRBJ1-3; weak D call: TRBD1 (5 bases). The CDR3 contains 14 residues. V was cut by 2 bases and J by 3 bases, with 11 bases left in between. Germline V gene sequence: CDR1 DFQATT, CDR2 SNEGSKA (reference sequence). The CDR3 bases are TGCAGTGCTAGAATCCGGGGCAGTGGAAACACCATATATTTT. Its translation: CSARIRGSGNTIYF.

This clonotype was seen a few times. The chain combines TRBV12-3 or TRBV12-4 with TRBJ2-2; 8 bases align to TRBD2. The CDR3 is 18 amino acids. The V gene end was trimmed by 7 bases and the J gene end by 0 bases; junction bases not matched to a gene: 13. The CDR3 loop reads CASIRPATSAANTGELFF. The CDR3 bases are TGTGCCAGCATCCGCCCGGCGACTAGCGCAGCGAACACCGGGGAGCTGTTTTTT.

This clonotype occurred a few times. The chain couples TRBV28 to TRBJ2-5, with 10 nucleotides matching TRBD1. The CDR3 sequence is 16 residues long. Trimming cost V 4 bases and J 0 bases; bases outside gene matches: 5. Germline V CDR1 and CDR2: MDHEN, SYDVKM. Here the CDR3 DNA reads TGTGCCAGCAGTTCACCGGGACAGGGGTACCAAGAGACCCAGTACTTC. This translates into CASSSPGQGYQETQYF.

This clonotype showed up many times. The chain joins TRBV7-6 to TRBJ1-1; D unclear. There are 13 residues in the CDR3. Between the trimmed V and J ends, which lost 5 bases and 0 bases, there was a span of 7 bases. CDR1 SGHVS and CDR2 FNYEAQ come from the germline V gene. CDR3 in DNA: TGTGCCAGCAGCGCCAGGTTGAACACTGAAGCTTTCTTT. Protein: CASSARLNTEAFF.

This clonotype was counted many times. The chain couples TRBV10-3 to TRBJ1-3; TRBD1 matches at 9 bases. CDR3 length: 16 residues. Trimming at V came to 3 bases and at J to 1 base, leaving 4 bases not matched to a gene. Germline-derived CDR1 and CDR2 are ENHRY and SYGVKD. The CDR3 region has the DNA TGTGCCATCAGTGACCTGACAGGGGGATCTGGAAACACCATATATTTT. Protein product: CAISDLTGGSGNTIYF.

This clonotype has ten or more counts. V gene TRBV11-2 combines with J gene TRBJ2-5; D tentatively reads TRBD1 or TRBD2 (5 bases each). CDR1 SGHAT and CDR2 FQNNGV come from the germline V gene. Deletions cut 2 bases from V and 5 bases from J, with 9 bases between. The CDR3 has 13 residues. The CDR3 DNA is TGTGCCAGCAGCTTAATGGGACGGGAGACCCAGTACTTC. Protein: CASSLMGRETQYF.

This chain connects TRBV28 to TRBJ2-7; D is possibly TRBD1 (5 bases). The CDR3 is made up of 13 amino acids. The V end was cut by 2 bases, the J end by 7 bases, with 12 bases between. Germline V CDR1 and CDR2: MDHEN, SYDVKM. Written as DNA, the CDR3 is TGTGCCAGCAGTTTAGGGGCTACTCGAGAGCAGTACTTC. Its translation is CASSLGATREQYF.

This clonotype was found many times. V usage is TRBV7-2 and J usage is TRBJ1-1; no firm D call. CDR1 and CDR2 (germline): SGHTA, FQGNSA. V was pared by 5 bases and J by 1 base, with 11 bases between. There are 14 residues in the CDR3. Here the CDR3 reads CASSLDMGNTEAFF. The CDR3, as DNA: TGTGCCAGCAGCCTCGACATGGGGAACACTGAAGCTTTCTTT. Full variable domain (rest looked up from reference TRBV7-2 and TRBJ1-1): GAGVSQSPSNKVTEKGKDVELRCDPISGHTALYWYRQSLGQGLEFLIYFQGNSAPDKSGLPSDRFSAERTGGSVSTLTIQRTQQEDSAVYLCASSLDMGNTEAFFGQGTRLTVV.

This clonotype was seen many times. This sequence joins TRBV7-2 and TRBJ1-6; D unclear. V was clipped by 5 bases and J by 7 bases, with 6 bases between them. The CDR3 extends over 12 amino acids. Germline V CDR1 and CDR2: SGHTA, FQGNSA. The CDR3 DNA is TGTGCCAGCAGCGCCGTAAATTCACCCCTCCACTTT. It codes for CASSAVNSPLHF.

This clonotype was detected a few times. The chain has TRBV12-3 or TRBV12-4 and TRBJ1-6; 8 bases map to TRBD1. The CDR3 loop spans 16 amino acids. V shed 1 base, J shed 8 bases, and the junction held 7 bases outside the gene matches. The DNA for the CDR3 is TGTGCCAGCAGTTTAGGGACAGGGACGGTGGATTCACCCCTCCACTTT. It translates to CASSLGTGTVDSPLHF.

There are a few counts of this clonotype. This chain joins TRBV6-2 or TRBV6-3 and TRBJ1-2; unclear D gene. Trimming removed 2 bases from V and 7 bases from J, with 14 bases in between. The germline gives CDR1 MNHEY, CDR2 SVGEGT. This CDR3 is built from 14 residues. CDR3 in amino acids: CASSYSISKSGYTF. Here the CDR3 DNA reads TGTGCCAGCAGTTACAGCATCTCCAAGAGTGGCTACACCTTC.

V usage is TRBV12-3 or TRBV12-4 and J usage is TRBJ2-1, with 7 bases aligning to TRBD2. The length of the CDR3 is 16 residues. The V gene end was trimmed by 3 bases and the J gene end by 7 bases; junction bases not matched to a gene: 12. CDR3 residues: CASSLWGGAAGNEQFF. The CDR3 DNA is TGTGCCAGCAGTTTGTGGGGAGGGGCAGCGGGGAATGAGCAGTTCTTC.

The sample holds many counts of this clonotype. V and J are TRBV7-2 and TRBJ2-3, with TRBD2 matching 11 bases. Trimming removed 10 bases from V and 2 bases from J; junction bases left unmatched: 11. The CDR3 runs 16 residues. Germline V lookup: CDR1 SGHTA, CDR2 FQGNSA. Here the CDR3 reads CATAAGTSGPTDTQYF. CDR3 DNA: TGTGCCACCGCGGCCGGGACTAGCGGTCCCACAGATACGCAGTATTTT. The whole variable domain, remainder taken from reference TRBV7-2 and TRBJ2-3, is GAGVSQSPSNKVTEKGKDVELRCDPISGHTALYWYRQSLGQGLEFLIYFQGNSAPDKSGLPSDRFSAERTGGSVSTLTIQRTQQEDSAVYLCATAAGTSGPTDTQYFGPGTRLTVL.

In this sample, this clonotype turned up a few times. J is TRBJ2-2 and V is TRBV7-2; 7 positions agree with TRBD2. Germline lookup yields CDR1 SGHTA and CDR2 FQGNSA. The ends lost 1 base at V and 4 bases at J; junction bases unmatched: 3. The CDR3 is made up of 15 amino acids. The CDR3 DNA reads TGTGCCAGCAGCTTAGGGGCTAGCGGCACCGGGGAGCTGTTTTTT. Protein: CASSLGASGTGELFF.

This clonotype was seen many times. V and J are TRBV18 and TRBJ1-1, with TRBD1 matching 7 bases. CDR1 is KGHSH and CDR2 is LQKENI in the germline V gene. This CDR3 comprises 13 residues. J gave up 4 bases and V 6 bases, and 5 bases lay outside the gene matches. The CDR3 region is CASSPGQATEAFF. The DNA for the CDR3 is TGTGCCAGCTCGCCAGGACAGGCCACTGAAGCTTTCTTT.

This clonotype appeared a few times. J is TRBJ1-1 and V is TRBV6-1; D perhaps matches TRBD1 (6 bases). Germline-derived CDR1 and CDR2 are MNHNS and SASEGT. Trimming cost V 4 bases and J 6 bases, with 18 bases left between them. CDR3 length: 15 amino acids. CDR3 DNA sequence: TGTGCCAGCAGTGGTGGGATGGCAGGGGAAGCTGAAGCTTTCTTT. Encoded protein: CASSGGMAGEAEAFF.

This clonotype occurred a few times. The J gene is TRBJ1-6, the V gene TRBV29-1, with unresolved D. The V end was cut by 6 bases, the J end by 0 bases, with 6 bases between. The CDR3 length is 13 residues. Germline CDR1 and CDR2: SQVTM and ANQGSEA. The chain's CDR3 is CSVQNSYNSPLHF. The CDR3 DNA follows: TGCAGCGTCCAAAACTCCTATAATTCACCCCTCCACTTT.